Below, 21 T cell receptor beta chains from the same sample are listed, as sequenced in a study of T cells in localized non-small cell lung cancer. Data came from immunoSEQ multiplex PCR; TCRdb stores just in-frame clones and leaves some out. This table has about 33,000 clones, approximately 80% appearing once. The material sequenced was peripheral blood, taken before any cancer treatment. These receptors all come from a male donor aged 60 or over with stage II squamous cell lung carcinoma.

V is TRBV2 and J is TRBJ2-7, with 7 bases lining up with TRBD2. With V trimmed by 5 bases and J by 6 bases, 22 bases remained unmatched. The CDR3 length is 18 residues. Germline loops: CDR1 SNHLY, CDR2 FYNNEI. CDR3 residues: CASSPQGPTSVTSLEQYF. The CDR3 DNA reads as TGTGCCAGCAGTCCGCAGGGCCCCACTAGCGTCACCTCCCTCGAGCAGTACTTC.

The V gene is TRBV5-1, the J gene TRBJ2-7; the D gene is possibly TRBD1 (5 bases). Germline V CDR1 and CDR2: SGHRS, YFSETQ. This CDR3 is 13 amino acids long. The germline V and J ends were trimmed by 6 bases and 0 bases, with 10 bases remaining between them. In DNA form, the CDR3 reads TGCGCCAGCACTAAGGGGCTCTCCTACGAGCAGTACTTC. Residues: CASTKGLSYEQYF.

The chain employs TRBV4-1 and TRBJ2-7; D might be TRBD1 (6 bases). Germline V gives CDR1 MGHRA, CDR2 YSYEKL. The CDR3 has 14 amino acids. V dropped 2 bases and J dropped 7 bases, with 15 bases sitting between them. DNA of the CDR3: TGCGCCAGCAGCCAAACTTACACAGGGTATGAGCAGTACTTC. Translating it yields CASSQTYTGYEQYF.

This rearrangement joins TRBV28 to TRBJ2-4; 7 bases map to TRBD1. The CDR3 is 18 residues long. Unmatched junction bases numbered 16, after V lost 6 bases and J lost 2 bases. Germline V CDR1 and CDR2: MDHEN, SYDVKM. The CDR3 spells CASSLKQGLALTKNIQYF. In nucleotides, the CDR3 is TGTGCCAGCAGCCTCAAACAGGGGCTAGCTCTAACCAAAAACATTCAGTACTTC.

This rearrangement joins TRBV11-2 to TRBJ2-3, with 7 bases matching TRBD2. The CDR3 spans 17 residues. Trimming cost V 1 base and J 0 bases; bases outside gene matches: 7. Germline values: CDR1 SGHAT, CDR2 FQNNGV. CDR3 amino acids: CASSLGLWRGSTDTQYF. As DNA, the CDR3 is TGTGCCAGCAGCTTAGGTCTCTGGCGGGGGAGCACAGATACGCAGTATTTT.

The genes are TRBV29-1 and TRBJ1-1, with D perhaps matching TRBD1 (5 bases). This CDR3 is 14 amino acids long. Germline V gene data show CDR1 as SQVTM and CDR2 as ANQGSEA. Trimming left V 3 bases short and J 1 base short, with 12 bases between. CDR3 protein: CSVDGRGRNTEAFF. The CDR3 DNA follows: TGCAGCGTTGACGGGAGGGGTCGGAACACTGAAGCTTTCTTT.

DNA for the CDR3: TGTGCCAGCAGCCCTCGGACTCTTTCCTACAATGAGCAGTTCTTC. It translates to CASSPRTLSYNEQFF. This chain links TRBV9 with TRBJ2-1, with D perhaps matching TRBD2 (5 bases). This CDR3 has 15 amino acids. The germline CDR1 and CDR2 sequences are SGDLS and YYNGEE. V dropped 4 bases and J dropped 1 base, with 12 bases sitting between them.

This clone was recorded a few times. The V gene is TRBV2, the J gene TRBJ2-3; 10 bases line up with TRBD2. The length of the CDR3 is 15 residues. The germline gives CDR1 SNHLY, CDR2 FYNNEI. J lost 4 bases, V lost 6 bases, and 7 bases had no gene match. CDR3 sequence: CASSLGLASPDTQYF. The CDR3 DNA is TGTGCCAGCAGCTTGGGACTAGCGAGCCCAGATACGCAGTATTTT.

This clone was detected once. The rearrangement uses TRBV2 and TRBJ1-5; TRBD1 agrees at 7 bases. Per the germline V gene, CDR1 is SNHLY and CDR2 is FYNNEI. The V gene end was trimmed by 8 bases and the J gene end by 0 bases; junction bases not matched to a gene: 1. The length of the CDR3 is 13 residues. As DNA, the CDR3 is TGTGCCAGCGACAGGGATAGCAATCAGCCCCAGCATTTT. Its translation is CASDRDSNQPQHF.

The chain has TRBV27 and TRBJ2-7; 8 bases agree with TRBD2. The CDR3 runs 18 residues. Germline V gives CDR1 MNHEY, CDR2 SMNVEV (reference sequence). Germline trimming cut 0 bases from V and 3 bases from J; bases unmatched to any gene: 13. The CDR3 loop is CASSLSGLGSLGYYEQYF. The CDR3 DNA is TGTGCCAGCAGTTTATCGGGACTAGGGTCTTTAGGCTACTACGAGCAGTACTTC.

The genes are TRBV5-6 and TRBJ2-1; 8 positions agree with TRBD1. The V and J ends lost 4 bases and 6 bases, in that order; junction bases with no gene match: 15. Germline loops: CDR1 SGHDT, CDR2 YYEEEE. This CDR3 is built from 17 residues. This chain's CDR3 is CASSPSTDRGTFNEQFF. The CDR3 DNA reads as TGTGCCAGCAGCCCTAGTACCGACAGGGGTACGTTCAATGAGCAGTTCTTC.

The J gene is TRBJ2-3, the V gene TRBV2, with 7 positions matching TRBD1. The V and J ends lost 5 bases and 0 bases, in that order; junction bases with no gene match: 2. The CDR3 totals 14 residues. Germline V CDR1 and CDR2: SNHLY, FYNNEI. CDR3 sequence: CASSPQGSTDTQYF. The CDR3 coding sequence is TGTGCCAGCAGTCCACAGGGGAGCACAGATACGCAGTATTTT.

The table lists this clone with a few counts. V usage is TRBV5-1 and J usage is TRBJ2-7; the D gene is possibly TRBD1 (6 bases). CDR3 size: 15 residues. V was clipped by 5 bases and J by 0 bases, with 15 bases between them. CDR1 SGHRS and CDR2 YFSETQ come from the germline V gene. CDR3 sequence reads: CASSPGTLSSYEQYF. Here the CDR3 DNA reads TGCGCCAGCAGTCCCGGGACACTGAGCTCCTACGAGCAGTACTTC.

The chain joins TRBV5-1 to TRBJ2-7; 7 nucleotides agree with TRBD1. V lost 5 bases to trimming and J lost 2 bases; unmatched junction nucleotides: 10. Germline-derived CDR1 and CDR2 are SGHRS and YFSETQ. CDR3 length: 15 amino acids. CDR3 coding DNA: TGCGCCAGCAGGGAAGGGACAGTAAAAGCCTACGAGCAGTACTTC. Its protein product is CASREGTVKAYEQYF. Filled out from reference TRBV5-1 and TRBJ2-7, the complete variable domain reads KAGVTQTPRYLIKTRGQQVTLSCSPISGHRSVSWYQQTPGQGLQFLFEYFSETQRNKGNFPGRFSGRQFSNSRSEMNVSTLELGDSALYLCASREGTVKAYEQYFGPGTRLTVT.

This clone turned up a few times. The chain carries TRBV29-1 and TRBJ1-2; 8 bases are shared with TRBD1. Germline V gene sequence: CDR1 SQVTM, CDR2 ANQGSEA. The CDR3 contains 13 residues. Trimming cost V 2 bases and J 8 bases; bases outside gene matches: 7. CDR3 loop: CSVETGTGGGYTF. DNA for the CDR3: TGCAGCGTTGAAACGGGGACAGGCGGAGGCTACACCTTC.

This chain connects TRBV6-1 to TRBJ1-5; the D is unclear. Trimming cost V 1 base and J 9 bases, with 7 bases left between them. Germline CDR1 is MNHNS and CDR2 is SASEGT. The CDR3 is 12 amino acids. The CDR3 spells CASSEDFRPQHF. The CDR3 region has the DNA TGTGCCAGCAGTGAAGATTTCCGGCCCCAGCATTTT.

The J gene is TRBJ2-7, the V gene TRBV30; 11 bases map to TRBD2. Unmatched junction bases numbered 9, after V lost 8 bases and J lost 6 bases. CDR1 and CDR2 from the germline V gene are GTSNPN and SVGIG (reference sequence). The CDR3 extends over 13 amino acids. The CDR3 spells CAQGTSGAGEQYF. CDR3 in DNA: TGTGCCCAGGGGACTAGCGGAGCAGGCGAGCAGTACTTC.

This chain connects TRBV5-1 to TRBJ2-1; no reliable D call. CDR1 is SGHRS and CDR2 is YFSETQ in the germline V gene. This CDR3 is 15 amino acids long. Trimming removed 0 bases at V and 7 bases at J, with 14 bases between. The CDR3 sequence: CASSLEGSPANEQFF. The CDR3 DNA is TGCGCCAGCAGCTTGGAGGGCAGTCCCGCTAATGAGCAGTTCTTC.

DNA of the CDR3: TGCAGCGTTGAAAGGGCAGGGGGCCACGAGCAGTACTTC. It translates to CSVERAGGHEQYF. The chain recombines TRBV29-1 with TRBJ2-7, with 8 positions matching TRBD1. CDR3 length equals 13 residues. The V and J ends lost 2 bases and 5 bases, in that order; junction bases with no gene match: 5. CDR1 is SQVTM and CDR2 is ANQGSEA in the germline V gene.

The rearrangement joins TRBV4-3 to TRBJ2-7; D gene ambiguous. The CDR3 has 14 amino acids. The germline V and J ends were trimmed by 0 bases and 9 bases, with 15 bases remaining between them. Germline-derived CDR1 and CDR2 are LGHNA and YSLEER. The CDR3 DNA follows: TGCGCCAGCAGCCAAGATACGGGCACGCGTCGGCAGTACTTC. It is translated as CASSQDTGTRRQYF.

This chain uses TRBV12-5 with TRBJ2-1; D uncertain. This CDR3 is 15 amino acids long. Germline values: CDR1 LGHNT, CDR2 FRNRAP. Trimming pared 0 bases from V and 4 bases from J, leaving 10 bases between. CDR3 region: CASGLVGNFYNEQFF. The CDR3 nucleotides are TGTGCTAGTGGTTTGGTAGGCAATTTTTACAATGAGCAGTTCTTC.